This T cell receptor (beta chain) was sequenced for a study of control samples from healthy donors and cancer patients. Germline-derived CDR1 and CDR2 are LGHNA and YSLEER. This CDR3 spans 13 amino acids. Trimming took 5 bases from V and 5 from J, leaving 13 bases between them. Profiling relied on immunoSEQ multiplex PCR, and the TCRdb table lists in-frame clones only, not all of them. Of about 180,000 clones in the sample, around nine tenths were seen once. The source is a young man in good health. V is TRBV4-3 and J is TRBJ2-7; the D gene is possibly TRBD2 (5 bases). The sequencing input was blood. The CDR3 loop is CASSSTRANEQYF. CDR3 DNA sequence: TGCGCCAGCAGCTCCACGAGGGCAAACGAGCAGTACTTC.